Shown below are 32 T cell receptor beta chains from a single sample sequenced in a study of OX40 agonist ivuxolimab in advanced cancers. The repertoire was sequenced with immunoSEQ multiplex PCR; TCRdb's copy has only in-frame clones and lacks some. The table includes 90,000 or so clones, roughly 89% detected once. Material: CD4+ or CD8+ T cells sorted from blood, obtained in a trial of the OX40 agonist ivuxolimab. These receptors were taken from an adult with an advanced solid tumor such as melanoma, head and neck, liver or kidney cancer.

This chain joins TRBV27 and TRBJ2-1; no clear D. Trimming removed 2 bases at V and 4 bases at J, with 3 bases between. The germline V gene encodes CDR1 MNHEY and CDR2 SMNVEV (reference sequence). This CDR3 contains 12 residues. CDR3 amino acids: CASSLKYNEQFF. CDR3 nucleotides: TGTGCCAGCAGTTTAAAGTACAATGAGCAGTTCTTC.

The V gene is TRBV12-5, the J gene TRBJ2-1; either TRBD1 or TRBD2 may fit D (5 bases each). Trimming shortened V by 7 bases and J by 8 bases, and 15 bases separated the two germline ends. Germline-derived CDR1 and CDR2 are LGHNT and FRNRAP. The CDR3 covers 13 residues. CDR3 residues: CASAGPLIDEQFF. CDR3 sequence (DNA): TGTGCTAGTGCGGGGCCTCTAATCGATGAGCAGTTCTTC.

This chain links TRBV5-4 with TRBJ2-7, with TRBD2 identical over 9 bases. V lost 1 base to trimming and J lost 6 bases; unmatched junction nucleotides: 5. The CDR3 length is 14 residues. Germline CDR1 reads SGHNT; CDR2 reads YYREEE (reference sequence). This CDR3 reads CASSLLAGVGEQYV. The CDR3 bases are TGTGCCAGCAGCTTGTTAGCGGGAGTGGGCGAGCAGTACGTC.

CDR3 sequence (DNA): TGCGCCAGCAGCGAACAGTCCGGGACTAGCAGCACAGATACGCAGTATTTT. This codes for CASSEQSGTSSTDTQYF. J is TRBJ2-3 and V is TRBV4-3; 9 bases line up with TRBD2. V shed 5 bases and J 0 bases; nucleotides not matched to a gene: 9. CDR3 length equals 17 residues. Germline loops: CDR1 LGHNA, CDR2 YSLEER.

The chain employs TRBV18 and TRBJ2-1; 9 bases map to TRBD2. Germline CDR1 reads KGHSH; CDR2 reads LQKENI. The junction had 6 bases not matched to a gene; V was cut back by 2 bases and J by 7 bases. The CDR3 contains 15 residues. CDR3: CASSPISGSRNEQFF. In nucleotides, the CDR3 is TGTGCCAGCTCACCAATTAGCGGGAGTAGGAATGAGCAGTTCTTC.

This chain connects TRBV7-2 to TRBJ2-3; 11 nucleotides agree with TRBD2. Germline lookup yields CDR1 SGHTA and CDR2 FQGNSA. The ends lost 5 bases at V and 3 bases at J; junction bases unmatched: 7. The CDR3 contains 16 residues. As DNA, the CDR3 is TGTGCCAGCAGCCTAACACTAGCGGGAGAAACAGATACGCAGTATTTT. Its translation is CASSLTLAGETDTQYF.

This clone occurred once. The V call is TRBV19, the J call TRBJ1-6; 7 positions match TRBD1. Germline trimming cut 1 base from V and 7 bases from J; bases unmatched to any gene: 4. CDR1 and CDR2 (germline): LNHDA, SQIVND (reference sequence). The CDR3 is made up of 15 amino acids. The CDR3 spells CASSIGGRGNSPLHF. The CDR3 DNA is TGTGCCAGTAGTATAGGTGGCAGGGGGAATTCACCCCTCCACTTT.

This chain joins TRBV7-9 and TRBJ1-2, with D perhaps matching TRBD1 (5 bases). The length of the CDR3 is 13 residues. V lost 1 base to trimming and J lost 6 bases, with 9 bases between them. Germline CDR1 reads SEHNR; CDR2 reads FQNEAQ (reference sequence). CDR3 loop: CASSLGWGDGYTF. For the CDR3, the DNA is TGTGCCAGCAGCTTAGGTTGGGGGGATGGCTACACCTTC.

The gene calls are TRBV2 and TRBJ1-5; D not certain. The CDR3 totals 15 residues. V dropped 0 bases and J dropped 6 bases, with 12 bases sitting between them. Germline loops: CDR1 SNHLY, CDR2 FYNNEI. The CDR3 loop is CASSEAPGGSQPQHF. CDR3 DNA: TGTGCCAGCAGTGAAGCCCCAGGCGGGAGTCAGCCCCAGCATTTT. Based on the CDR3 plus reference TRBV2 and TRBJ1-5, the full variable domain is EPEVTQTPSHQVTQMGQEVILRCVPISNHLYFYWYRQILGQKVEFLVSFYNNEISEKSEIFDDQFSVERPDGSNFTLKIRSTKLEDSAMYFCASSEAPGGSQPQHFGDGTRLSIL.

The CDR3 loop is CASSQEEYQAASAGNTIYF. CDR3 coding DNA: TGCGCCAGCAGCCAAGAGGAGTATCAGGCCGCCTCGGCAGGAAACACCATATATTTT. The rearrangement joins TRBV4-3 to TRBJ1-3, with no clear D. V was pared by 0 bases and J by 4 bases, with 22 bases between. CDR1 and CDR2 (germline): LGHNA, YSLEER. This CDR3 contains 19 residues.

The rearrangement joins TRBV28 to TRBJ1-1; D is uncertain. CDR1 MDHEN and CDR2 SYDVKM come from the germline V gene. The CDR3 is 11 residues long. V lost 6 bases and J lost 0, with 2 bases in between. Here the CDR3 DNA reads TGTGCCAGCAGATTGAACACTGAAGCTTTCTTT. It specifies CASRLNTEAFF.

This clone was seen a single time. CDR3 DNA: TGTGCCAGCAGTTTATCAGGCGGCACCGGGGAGCTGTTTTTT. Residues: CASSLSGGTGELFF. The gene calls are TRBV28 and TRBJ2-2; D not resolved. Germline lookup yields CDR1 MDHEN and CDR2 SYDVKM. V was trimmed by 1 base and J by 4 bases, leaving 7 bases between them. The CDR3 has 14 residues.

The chain combines TRBV30 with TRBJ2-7, with TRBD1 matching over 10 bases. The CDR3 extends over 13 amino acids. Germline trimming cut 2 bases from V and 3 bases from J; bases unmatched to any gene: 1. In germline, CDR1 is GTSNPN, CDR2 SVGIG (reference sequence). The DNA of the CDR3 is TGTGCCTGGAGTCGGGACAGGGGCTACGAGCAGTACTTC. This encodes CAWSRDRGYEQYF. The variable domain in full, completed from reference TRBV30 and TRBJ2-7, reads SQTIHQWPATLVQPVGSPLSLECTVEGTSNPNLYWYRQAAGRGLQLLFYSVGIGQISSEVPQNLSASRPQDRQFILSSKKLLLSDSGFYLCAWSRDRGYEQYFGPGTRLTVT.

The chain couples TRBV27 to TRBJ2-1; either TRBD1 or TRBD2 may fit D (5 bases each). There are 16 residues in the CDR3. The germline CDR1 and CDR2 sequences are MNHEY and SMNVEV (reference sequence). V dropped 6 bases and J dropped 0 bases, with 15 bases sitting between them. The chain's CDR3 is CASSLGVWGSYNEQFF. CDR3 coding DNA: TGTGCCAGCAGCTTGGGGGTGTGGGGCTCCTACAATGAGCAGTTCTTC.

The chain combines TRBV27 with TRBJ1-2; TRBD1 agrees at 12 bases. V lost 2 bases to trimming and J lost 3 bases; unmatched junction nucleotides: 4. The germline CDR1 and CDR2 sequences are MNHEY and SMNVEV (reference sequence). There are 16 residues in the CDR3. The CDR3 DNA reads as TGTGCCAGCAGTTTAGGGACAGGGGGCGCGGACTATGGCTACACCTTC. It specifies CASSLGTGGADYGYTF.

The chain links TRBV5-1 to TRBJ2-3; D gene unclear. This CDR3 spans 14 amino acids. The V end lost 0 bases, the J end lost 5 bases, and 10 bases lay between the germline ends. From germline, CDR1 is SGHRS and CDR2 YFSETQ. In DNA, the CDR3 is TGCGCCAGCAGCTTGGATGGTTCGTTAGATACGCAGTATTTT. This sequence encodes CASSLDGSLDTQYF.

This clone was observed a single time. This sequence joins TRBV21-1 and TRBJ2-7; the table's D call, TRBD2, was not checked against the DNA. TRBV21-1 is annotated as a pseudogene. The CDR3 is 15 amino acids. In nucleotides, the CDR3 is TGTGCCAGCAGCAAAGCGCGCGGGGAGGAAAACGAGCAGTACGTC. Its protein product is CASSKARGEENEQYV.

This chain connects TRBV30 to TRBJ1-1; 11 bases are a match to TRBD1. V was clipped by 0 bases and J by 6 bases; unmatched bases: 6. Germline CDR1 reads GTSNPN; CDR2 reads SVGIG (reference sequence). CDR3 length: 15 residues. The CDR3 reads CAWSVGQGGSPEAFF. The CDR3 DNA is TGTGCCTGGAGTGTGGGACAGGGGGGATCCCCTGAAGCTTTCTTT.

The chain has TRBV28 and TRBJ1-6; D is unclear. V lost 4 bases and J 5 bases, leaving 6 bases between the germline ends. The CDR3 length is 13 residues. The germline CDR1 and CDR2 sequences are MDHEN and SYDVKM. The CDR3 protein is CASSYTDNSPLHF. The CDR3 DNA follows: TGTGCCAGCAGTTACACGGATAATTCACCCCTCCACTTT.

The rearrangement uses TRBV28 and TRBJ2-7; 7 bases agree with TRBD1. V was pared by 5 bases and J by 0 bases, with 10 bases of the junction left unmatched. This CDR3 has 16 residues. The germline CDR1 and CDR2 sequences are MDHEN and SYDVKM. The CDR3 region is CASSLSRDSLSYEQYF. In DNA, the CDR3 is TGTGCCAGCAGTCTCAGCCGGGACAGTCTCTCCTACGAGCAGTACTTC.

The chain uses TRBV2 and TRBJ1-4; unclear D gene. The CDR3 length is 12 residues. With 7 bases removed from V and 8 bases from J, the gap between germline ends came to 11 bases. The V gene's germline CDR1 is SNHLY and CDR2 FYNNEI. The CDR3 coding sequence is TGTGCCAGCATTAGCACGGGAGAAAAACTGTTTTTT. This gives the protein CASISTGEKLFF. Combining the CDR3 with reference TRBV2 and TRBJ1-4 gives the whole variable domain EPEVTQTPSHQVTQMGQEVILRCVPISNHLYFYWYRQILGQKVEFLVSFYNNEISEKSEIFDDQFSVERPDGSNFTLKIRSTKLEDSAMYFCASISTGEKLFFGSGTQLSVL.

The chain is built from TRBV9 and TRBJ2-1; the D gene is possibly TRBD2 (6 bases). The germline V gene encodes CDR1 SGDLS and CDR2 YYNGEE. V was clipped by 0 bases and J by 4 bases, with 11 bases between them. The CDR3 is made up of 15 amino acids. The DNA for the CDR3 is TGTGCCAGCAGCGTAGGAGTAGCGGAGTACAATGAGCAGTTCTTC. This gives the protein CASSVGVAEYNEQFF.

The rearrangement uses TRBV6-5 and TRBJ2-3, with 10 bases that match TRBD2. The V and J ends lost 5 bases and 6 bases, in that order; junction bases with no gene match: 5. The germline CDR1 and CDR2 sequences are MNHEY and SVGAGI. The CDR3 spans 14 residues. The CDR3 sequence is CASSDLAGVDTQYF. The CDR3 DNA reads as TGTGCCAGCAGTGATCTAGCGGGAGTGGATACGCAGTATTTT.

The V gene is TRBV7-2, the J gene TRBJ2-1; D is perhaps TRBD2 (5 bases). Trimming cost V 1 base and J 4 bases, with 11 bases left between them. Germline CDR1 and CDR2: SGHTA and FQGNSA. The CDR3 is 15 residues long. The CDR3 reads CASSLVETKYNEQFF. CDR3 nucleotide sequence: TGTGCCAGCAGCTTAGTTGAGACTAAATACAATGAGCAGTTCTTC.

The chain joins TRBV6-5 to TRBJ2-7, with 8 bases matching TRBD2. This CDR3 comprises 13 residues. Trimming took 2 bases from V and 7 from J; bases not matched to a gene: 4. Germline values: CDR1 MNHEY, CDR2 SVGAGI. Written as DNA, the CDR3 is TGTGCCAGCAGTTACGCGGGGGGCGCGGAGCAGTACGTC. Translation: CASSYAGGAEQYV.

This clone was counted a few times. J is TRBJ2-2 and V is TRBV9; 10 nucleotides line up with TRBD2. Unmatched junction bases numbered 6, after V lost 3 bases and J lost 4 bases. This CDR3 is 16 amino acids long. Germline values: CDR1 SGDLS, CDR2 YYNGEE. The CDR3 sequence: CASSAFLAGVTGELFF. The CDR3 coding sequence is TGTGCCAGCAGCGCCTTCCTAGCGGGAGTCACCGGGGAGCTGTTTTTT.

About this clone: A read error may produce the germline difference seen at one junction end. V is TRBV7-9 and J is TRBJ1-3; the D is unclear. The V gene's germline CDR1 is SEHNR and CDR2 FQNEAQ (reference sequence). The CDR3 totals 16 residues. CDR3 loop: CASSPSEALAGDTIYF. CDR3 sequence (DNA): TGTGCCAGCAGCCCAAGTGAGGCCTTAGCTGGAGACACCATATATTTT.

The chain combines TRBV7-2 with TRBJ1-5, with no clear D. The CDR3 runs 13 residues. The V end was cut by 5 bases, the J end by 5 bases, with 10 bases between. Germline V CDR1 and CDR2: SGHTA, FQGNSA. Here the CDR3 DNA reads TGTGCCAGCAGCCGAATTTTCGATCAGCCCCAGCATTTT. Protein: CASSRIFDQPQHF.

The chain is built from TRBV30 and TRBJ1-1; D is undetermined. The V and J ends lost 5 bases and 6 bases respectively, with 10 bases between them. In germline, CDR1 is GTSNPN, CDR2 SVGIG (reference sequence). This CDR3 is built from 11 residues. The chain's CDR3 is CAWGRVAEAFF. CDR3 coding DNA: TGTGCCTGGGGTAGGGTGGCTGAAGCTTTCTTT.

Only one count was recorded for this clone. This chain links TRBV27 with TRBJ2-3; D unclear. The germline V gene encodes CDR1 MNHEY and CDR2 SMNVEV (reference sequence). The ends were cut back, 2 bases at V and 2 bases at J, with 8 bases in the middle. The CDR3 loop spans 14 amino acids. The CDR3 protein is CASSLMGYTDTQYF. For the CDR3, the DNA is TGTGCCAGCAGTTTAATGGGGTACACAGATACGCAGTATTTT.

This clone was detected only a few times. This chain links TRBV29-1 with TRBJ1-1; the D gene is possibly TRBD1 (5 bases). The germline V gene has CDR1 SQVTM and CDR2 ANQGSEA. Trimming removed 6 bases at V and 1 base at J, with 6 bases between. The CDR3 has 11 residues. The CDR3 nucleotides read TGCAGCGTGACAGCGAACACTGAAGCTTTCTTT. Amino acid sequence: CSVTANTEAFF.

This chain links TRBV18 with TRBJ1-1, with TRBD1 as a possible D gene (5 bases). V lost 5 bases and J 2 bases, leaving 9 bases between the germline ends. The germline CDR1 and CDR2 sequences are KGHSH and LQKENI. The length of the CDR3 is 13 residues. The CDR3 protein is CASSSTVNTEAFF. CDR3 bases: TGTGCCAGCTCATCGACAGTAAACACTGAAGCTTTCTTT.